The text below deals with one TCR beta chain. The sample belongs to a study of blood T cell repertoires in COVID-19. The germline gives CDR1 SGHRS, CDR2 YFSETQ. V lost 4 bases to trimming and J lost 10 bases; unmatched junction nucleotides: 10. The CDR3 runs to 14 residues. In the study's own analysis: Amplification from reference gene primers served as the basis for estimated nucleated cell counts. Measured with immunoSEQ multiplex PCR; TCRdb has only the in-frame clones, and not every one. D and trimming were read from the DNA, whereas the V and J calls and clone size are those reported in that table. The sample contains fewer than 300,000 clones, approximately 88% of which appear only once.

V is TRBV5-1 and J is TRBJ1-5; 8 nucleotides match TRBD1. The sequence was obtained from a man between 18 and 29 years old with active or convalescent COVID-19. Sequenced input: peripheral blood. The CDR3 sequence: CASSLGTGGGPQHF. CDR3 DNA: TGCGCCAGCAGCCTTGGGACAGGTGGTGGACCCCAGCATTTT. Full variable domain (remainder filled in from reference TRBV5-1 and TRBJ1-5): KAGVTQTPRYLIKTRGQQVTLSCSPISGHRSVSWYQQTPGQGLQFLFEYFSETQRNKGNFPGRFSGRQFSNSRSEMNVSTLELGDSALYLCASSLGTGGGPQHFGDGTRLSIL.